The T cell receptor (beta chain) described here comes from a study of vaccination and CD4 T cells after COVID-19. Overall study: Control wells got either CEFX epitopes, HIV-1 Nef peptides, or no peptide at all.

The J segment lost 8 bases and the V segment lost 4 bases, leaving 11 bases of the junction unmatched. The CDR3 totals 17 residues. Germline lookup yields CDR1 LNHDA and CDR2 SQIVND (reference sequence). Stated treatment: 10-day PBMC culture with coronavirus spike peptide pools or control peptides (ViraFEST assay). Per-well cultures of 2 million or so PBMCs received around 10 IU/ml IL-2 and around 10 ug/ml peptide pools. As for this clonotype: Its antigen is undetermined.

Oncomine TCR Beta short-read sequencing was applied to DNA from cultured CD4+ T cells. TCRdb called the PCR reads again in MiXCR, with one record for every CDR3 protein. The sample contains fewer than 11,000 distinct CDR3 sequences, just over 55% of which appear only once. This clonotype was sampled from a human donor who had recovered from COVID-19. What was sequenced was CD4+ T cells from blood, cultured in vitro. This chain connects TRBV19 to TRBJ1-6, with 10 positions matching TRBD1. The CDR3 spells CASSTRPRQGADSPLHF. Here the CDR3 DNA reads TGTGCCAGTAGTACCCGCCCCAGACAGGGGGCAGATTCACCCCTCCACTTT.